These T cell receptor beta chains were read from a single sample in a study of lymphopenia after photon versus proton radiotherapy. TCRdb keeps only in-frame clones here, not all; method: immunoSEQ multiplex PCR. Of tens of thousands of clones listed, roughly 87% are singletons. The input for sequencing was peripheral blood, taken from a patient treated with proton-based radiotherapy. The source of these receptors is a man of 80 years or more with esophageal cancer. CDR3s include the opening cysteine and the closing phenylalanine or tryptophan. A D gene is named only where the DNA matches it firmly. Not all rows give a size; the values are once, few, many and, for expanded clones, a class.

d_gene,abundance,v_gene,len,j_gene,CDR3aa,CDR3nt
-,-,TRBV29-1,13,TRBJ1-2,CSVEKGRDYGYTF,TGCAGCGTTGAAAAAGGCAGGGACTATGGCTACACCTTC
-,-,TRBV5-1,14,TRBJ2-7,CASSLEDSTYEQYF,TGCGCCAGCAGCTTGGAGGACAGCACCTACGAGCAGTACTTC
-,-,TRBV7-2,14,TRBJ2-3,CASTMGRGADTQYF,TGTGCCAGCACCATGGGGAGAGGGGCGGATACGCAGTATTTT
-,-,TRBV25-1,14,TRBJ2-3,CATAPGLSTDTQYF,TGTGCCACCGCGCCGGGACTCAGCACAGATACGCAGTATTTT
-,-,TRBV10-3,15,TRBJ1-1,CAISESWQSNTEAFF,TGTGCCATCAGTGAGTCTTGGCAGTCTAACACTGAAGCTTTCTTT
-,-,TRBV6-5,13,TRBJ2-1,CAAGREFYNEQFF,TGTGCCGCTGGGCGGGAATTTTACAATGAGCAGTTCTTC
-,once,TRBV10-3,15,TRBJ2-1,CAISATESSYNEQFF,TGTGCCATCAGCGCCACAGAGAGCTCCTACAATGAGCAGTTCTTC
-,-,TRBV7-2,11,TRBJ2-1,CASTLGQEQFF,TGTGCCAGCACCTTGGGGCAGGAGCAGTTCTTC
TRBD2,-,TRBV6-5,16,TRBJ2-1,CASSYSFAGGPNEQFF,TGTGCCAGCAGTTACTCTTTCGCGGGAGGGCCCAATGAGCAGTTCTTC
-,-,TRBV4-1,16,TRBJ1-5,CASSHAGGGGNQPQHF,TGCGCCAGCAGCCACGCTGGGGGGGGAGGCAATCAGCCCCAGCATTTT
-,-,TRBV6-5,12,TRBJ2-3,CASSYDRDTQYF,TGTGCCAGCAGTTACGATCGCGATACGCAGTATTTT
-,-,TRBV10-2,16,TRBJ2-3,CASSEQANAGTDTQYF,TGCGCCAGCAGTGAGCAGGCCAATGCAGGCACAGATACGCAGTATTTT
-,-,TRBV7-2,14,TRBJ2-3,CASSFQRGTDTQYF,TGTGCCAGCAGCTTCCAGCGGGGCACAGATACGCAGTATTTT
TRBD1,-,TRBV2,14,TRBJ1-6,CASSGTGSVSPLHF,TGTGCCAGCAGTGGGACAGGGTCAGTCTCACCCCTCCACTTT
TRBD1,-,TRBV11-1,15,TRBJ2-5,CASSLVRGSQETQYF,TGTGCCAGCAGCTTAGTCAGGGGGTCCCAAGAGACCCAGTACTTC
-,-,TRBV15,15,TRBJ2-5,CATSRDGSGRETQYF,TGTGCCACCAGCAGAGATGGATCGGGCCGAGAGACCCAGTACTTC
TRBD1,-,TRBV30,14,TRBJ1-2,CAWSTLEGAWGYTF,TGTGCCTGGAGTACTCTAGAGGGGGCTTGGGGCTACACCTTC
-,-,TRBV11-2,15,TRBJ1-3,CASSIAGAWGNTIYF,TGTGCCAGCAGTATAGCGGGGGCTTGGGGAAACACCATATATTTT
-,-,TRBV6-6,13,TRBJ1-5,CASGWGPNQPQHF,TGTGCCAGCGGTTGGGGTCCCAATCAGCCCCAGCATTTT
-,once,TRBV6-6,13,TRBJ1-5,CASSYEVSQPQHF,TGTGCCAGCAGTTACGAGGTTAGCCAGCCCCAGCATTTT
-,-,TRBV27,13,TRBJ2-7,CASSLSGSYEQYF,TGTGCCAGCAGCTTAAGCGGCTCCTACGAGCAGTACTTC
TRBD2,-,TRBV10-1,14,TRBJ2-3,CASSAGLATDTQYF,TGCGCCAGCAGTGCGGGACTAGCTACAGATACGCAGTATTTT
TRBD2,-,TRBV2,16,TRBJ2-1,CASSDGSGLAGGMQFF,TGTGCCAGCAGTGATGGGTCGGGACTAGCGGGAGGAATGCAGTTCTTC
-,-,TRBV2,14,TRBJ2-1,CASSEARAEHEQFF,TGTGCCAGCAGTGAAGCGCGGGCTGAACATGAGCAGTTCTTC
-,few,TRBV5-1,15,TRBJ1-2,CASSLDPGFQYGYTF,TGCGCCAGCAGCTTGGACCCGGGGTTCCAATATGGCTACACCTTC
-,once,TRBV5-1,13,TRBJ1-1,CASRGQGNTEAFF,TGTGCCAGCAGAGGGCAGGGGAACACTGAAGCTTTCTTT
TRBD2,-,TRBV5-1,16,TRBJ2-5,CAGSGTSGGAPETQYF,TGCGCCGGCAGCGGAACTAGCGGGGGGGCCCCAGAGACCCAGTACTTC
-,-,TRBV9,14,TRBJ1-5,CASSVGSSNQPQHF,TGTGCCAGCAGCGTAGGGTCTAGCAATCAGCCCCAGCATTTT
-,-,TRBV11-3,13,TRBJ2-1,CASSLNVANEQFF,TGTGCCAGCAGCCTGAATGTGGCGAATGAGCAGTTCTTC
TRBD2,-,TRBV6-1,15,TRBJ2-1,CASSEPGLAFYEQFF,TGTGCCAGCAGTGAACCCGGACTAGCTTTCTATGAGCAGTTCTTC
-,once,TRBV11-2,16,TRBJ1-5,CASSLEATGANQPQHF,TGTGCCAGCAGCTTAGAGGCGACGGGTGCGAATCAGCCCCAGCATTTT
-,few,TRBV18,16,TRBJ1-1,CASSPGLAGAGTEAFF,TGTGCCAGCTCACCCGGACTGGCAGGGGCGGGGACTGAAGCTTTCTTT
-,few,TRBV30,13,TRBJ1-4,CAWTDSGLEKLFF,TGTGCCTGGACGGACTCCGGGCTTGAAAAACTGTTTTTT
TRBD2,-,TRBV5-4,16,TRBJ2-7,CASSLRALAVPYEQYF,TGTGCCAGCAGCTTGAGGGCGCTAGCGGTACCCTACGAGCAGTACTTC
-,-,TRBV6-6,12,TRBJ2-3,CASTRSTDTQYF,TGTGCCAGCACCAGAAGCACAGATACGCAGTATTTT
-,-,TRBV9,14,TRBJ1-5,CASSVGGFNQPQHF,TGTGCCAGCAGCGTAGGTGGGTTCAATCAGCCCCAGCATTTT
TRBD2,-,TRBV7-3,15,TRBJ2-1,CASSPGRGGNNEQFF,TGTGCCAGCAGCCCAGGCCGCGGGGGAAACAATGAGCAGTTCTTC
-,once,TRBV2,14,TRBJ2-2,CASSDQTGTGELFF,TGTGCCAGCAGTGACCAAACGGGGACCGGGGAGCTGTTTTTT
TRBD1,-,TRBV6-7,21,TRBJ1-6,CASSYSRNGLRDRDYNSPLHF,TGTGCCAGCAGTTACTCGAGAAACGGGCTACGGGACAGGGATTATAATTCACCCCTCCACTTT
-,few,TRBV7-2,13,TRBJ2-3,CASSWTGTDTQYF,TGTGCCAGCAGCTGGACGGGCACAGATACGCAGTATTTT
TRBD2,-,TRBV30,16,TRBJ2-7,CAWSEGSGGGIYEQYF,TGTGCCTGGAGTGAAGGTTCTGGCGGGGGTATATACGAGCAGTACTTC
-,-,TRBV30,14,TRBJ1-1,CAWRTGPPNTEAFF,TGTGCCTGGAGAACGGGACCGCCGAACACTGAAGCTTTCTTT